The 27 T cell receptor beta chains listed next were all sequenced from one sample in a study of cytomegalovirus exposure and HLA in healthy donors. The study ran its PCR with 60 Vbeta and 13 Jbeta primers. Data came from immunoSEQ multiplex PCR; TCRdb stores just in-frame clones and leaves some out. The sample carries about 100,000 clones, around three quarters recorded once. The sample was PBMCs. The origin of the receptors is a man aged 30-40 years in good health and CMV-seronegative.

The chain has TRBV7-9 and TRBJ1-1; D ambiguous. Germline V gene lookup returns CDR1 SEHNR and CDR2 FQNEAQ (reference sequence). CDR3 size: 13 residues. V dropped 6 bases and J dropped 1 base, with 9 bases sitting between them. CDR3 sequence (DNA): TGTGCCAGCAGTTCCACTAAGAACACTGAAGCTTTCTTT. Translated: CASSSTKNTEAFF.

The genes are TRBV28 and TRBJ2-3; possibly TRBD2 for D (5 bases). Germline V gene lookup returns CDR1 MDHEN and CDR2 SYDVKM. V lost 6 bases to trimming and J lost 4 bases, with 11 bases between them. The length of the CDR3 is 13 residues. CDR3 region: CASSGKPPDTQYF. In nucleotides, the CDR3 is TGTGCCAGCAGCGGGAAACCCCCAGATACGCAGTATTTT.

V and J are TRBV7-9 and TRBJ1-3; D is perhaps TRBD1 (5 bases). Germline V gene lookup returns CDR1 SEHNR and CDR2 FQNEAQ (reference sequence). The CDR3 consists of 16 residues. The ends were cut back, 1 base at V and 0 bases at J, with 10 bases in the middle. CDR3 DNA: TGTGCCAGCAGCTTAGTGGCGCAGGGCTCTGGAAACACCATATATTTT. Residues: CASSLVAQGSGNTIYF.

This clone was detected a few times. This chain connects TRBV9 to TRBJ2-3; D is unclear. Germline assignment: CDR1 SGDLS and CDR2 YYNGEE. V was cut by 1 base and J by 0 bases, with 3 bases left in between. CDR3 length equals 13 residues. This chain's CDR3 is CASSVLSTDTQYF. CDR3 bases: TGTGCCAGCAGCGTACTTAGCACAGATACGCAGTATTTT.

V usage is TRBV6-6 and J usage is TRBJ1-1, with TRBD1 identical over 7 bases. V lost 6 bases, J lost 7 bases, and 11 bases stayed unmatched. Germline V gene lookup returns CDR1 MNHNY and CDR2 SVGAGI (reference sequence). The CDR3 covers 14 residues. The CDR3 here is CASSPNRGGCEAFF. CDR3 nucleotides: TGTGCCAGCAGCCCCAACAGGGGCGGCTGTGAAGCTTTCTTT.

This rearrangement joins TRBV5-3 to TRBJ2-7; D gene uncertain. TRBV5-3 is known as an ORF, though its function is uncertain. CDR3 length: 9 amino acids. The V and J ends lost 6 bases and 4 bases respectively, with 2 bases between them. The CDR3 DNA reads TGTGCCAGAACGTACGAGCAGTACTTC. Translating gives CARTYEQYF.

This chain links TRBV28 with TRBJ2-2, with TRBD2 as a possible D gene (6 bases). The CDR3 extends over 15 amino acids. Between the trimmed V and J ends, which lost 2 bases and 7 bases, there was a span of 14 bases. The germline V gene encodes CDR1 MDHEN and CDR2 SYDVKM. The CDR3 nucleotides read TGTGCCAGCAGTTTAGCCGGGACTCGAGGCGGGGAGCTGTTTTTT. It codes for CASSLAGTRGGELFF.

This chain connects TRBV27 to TRBJ2-7; 8 bases align to TRBD2. CDR3 size: 15 residues. Germline CDR1 reads MNHEY; CDR2 reads SMNVEV (reference sequence). V lost 2 bases and J lost 2; bases outside the gene matches: 5. CDR3: CASSLGAGAAYEQYF. The CDR3 DNA reads as TGTGCCAGCAGTTTAGGAGCGGGGGCCGCCTACGAGCAGTACTTC.

The J gene is TRBJ2-5, the V gene TRBV5-1, with a weak D call TRBD2 (6 bases). Germline CDR1 SGHRS, CDR2 YFSETQ. The CDR3 totals 13 residues. The V end lost 1 base, the J end lost 3 bases, and 7 bases lay between the germline ends. This CDR3 is CASSLSGEETQYF. As DNA, the CDR3 is TGCGCCAGCAGCTTGTCGGGAGAAGAGACCCAGTACTTC.

This chain connects TRBV19 to TRBJ1-2; TRBD1 matches 9 bases. With V trimmed by 4 bases and J by 7 bases, 10 bases remained unmatched. Germline lookup yields CDR1 LNHDA and CDR2 SQIVND (reference sequence). The CDR3 extends over 15 amino acids. The CDR3: CASSTSTGGNLGYTF. Here the CDR3 DNA reads TGTGCCAGTAGTACCTCGACAGGGGGAAATCTTGGCTACACCTTC.

The J gene is TRBJ1-2, the V gene TRBV6-1; TRBD1 aligns across 7 bases. The V gene's germline CDR1 is MNHNS and CDR2 SASEGT. V shed 8 bases and J 3 bases; nucleotides not matched to a gene: 3. CDR3 length: 12 amino acids. The chain's CDR3 is CASPGQDYGYTF. In DNA form, the CDR3 reads TGTGCCAGCCCCGGACAGGACTATGGCTACACCTTC.

J is TRBJ1-2 and V is TRBV27; 9 positions agree with TRBD1. V was pared by 6 bases and J by 4 bases, with 6 bases of the junction left unmatched. This CDR3 has 14 residues. The germline gives CDR1 MNHEY, CDR2 SMNVEV (reference sequence). The CDR3 loop reads CASSGQGISYGYTF. CDR3 nucleotide sequence: TGTGCCAGCAGCGGACAGGGGATCAGCTATGGCTACACCTTC.

This clone was observed a single time. This chain links TRBV6-5 with TRBJ2-2, with D perhaps matching TRBD1 (6 bases). Germline CDR1 is MNHEY and CDR2 is SVGAGI. V lost 6 bases and J 6 bases, leaving 11 bases between the germline ends. This CDR3 region has 13 residues. The CDR3 bases are TGTGCCAGCAGAAAAAACAGGGCCGGGGAGCTGTTTTTT. It specifies CASRKNRAGELFF.

The CDR3 sequence is CASSPGTGDYEQYF. The CDR3 DNA reads TGCGCCAGCAGCCCCGGGACAGGGGACTACGAGCAGTACTTC. J is TRBJ2-7 and V is TRBV4-1; 10 nucleotides agree with TRBD1. J lost 3 bases, V lost 4 bases, and 3 bases had no gene match. This CDR3 contains 14 residues. The germline V gene encodes CDR1 MGHRA and CDR2 YSYEKL.

This clone was recorded only once. The V and J genes are TRBV12-5 and TRBJ2-2; no firm D call. CDR1 and CDR2 from the germline V gene are LGHNT and FRNRAP. V shed 6 bases and J shed 7 bases, with 12 bases lying between them. This CDR3 is 13 amino acids long. For the CDR3, the DNA is TGTGCTAGTGGACTTTCCGGAGTCGGGGAGCTGTTTTTT. Translating it yields CASGLSGVGELFF.

This sequence joins TRBV5-8 and TRBJ2-1, with 12 bases matching TRBD2. The trim removed 0 bases at V and 8 bases at J, leaving 3 bases unmatched. Germline values: CDR1 SGHTS, CDR2 YDEGEE. The CDR3 runs 15 residues. DNA of the CDR3: TGTGCCAGCAGCTTGGGACTAGCGGGAGTGGATGAGCAGTTCTTC. This codes for CASSLGLAGVDEQFF.

The rearrangement uses TRBV2 and TRBJ2-3; D is perhaps TRBD2 (5 bases). V dropped 8 bases and J dropped 5 bases, with 14 bases sitting between them. The CDR3 is 13 amino acids. Germline CDR1 and CDR2: SNHLY and FYNNEI. CDR3 sequence reads: CASSGGYGDTQYF. CDR3 DNA sequence: TGTGCCAGCTCTGGAGGTTATGGAGATACGCAGTATTTT.

This rearrangement joins TRBV11-3 to TRBJ2-1; 9 nucleotides align to TRBD2. Germline V gene lookup returns CDR1 SGHNT and CDR2 YENEEA. The V gene end was trimmed by 1 base and the J gene end by 5 bases; junction bases not matched to a gene: 3. The CDR3 sequence is 15 residues long. In nucleotides, the CDR3 is TGTGCCAGCAGCTTAGGCGGGAGGGCCCACAATGAGCAGTTCTTC. It encodes CASSLGGRAHNEQFF. Full variable domain (outside the CDR3, taken from reference TRBV11-3 and TRBJ2-1): EAGVVQSPRYKIIEKKQPVAFWCNPISGHNTLYWYLQNLGQGPELLIRYENEEAVDDSQLPKDRFSAERLKGVDSTLKIQPAELGDSAVYLCASSLGGRAHNEQFFGPGTRLTVL.

This sequence joins TRBV6-1 and TRBJ2-7, with TRBD1 identical over 7 bases. This CDR3 is built from 12 residues. Germline values: CDR1 MNHNS, CDR2 SASEGT. V shed 8 bases and J 4 bases; nucleotides not matched to a gene: 5. CDR3 amino acids: CASGTDGYEQYF. CDR3 sequence (DNA): TGTGCCAGCGGGACAGACGGATACGAGCAGTACTTC.

V gene TRBV27 combines with J gene TRBJ1-5; D may be TRBD1 (6 bases). The ends were cut back, 0 bases at V and 0 bases at J, with 6 bases in the middle. From germline, CDR1 is MNHEY and CDR2 SMNVEV (reference sequence). The CDR3 is made up of 15 amino acids. CDR3 protein: CASSLSRGSNQPQHF. CDR3 in DNA: TGTGCCAGCAGTTTATCCAGGGGTAGCAATCAGCCCCAGCATTTT.

The chain uses TRBV6-1 and TRBJ2-7; a weak D match, TRBD2 (7 bases). Germline-derived CDR1 and CDR2 are MNHNS and SASEGT. The CDR3 has 13 amino acids. Trimming pared 2 bases from V and 7 bases from J, leaving 12 bases between. The CDR3 is CASSEMGGGEQYF. CDR3 DNA sequence: TGTGCCAGCAGTGAAATGGGAGGGGGGGAGCAGTACTTC.

V and J are TRBV27 and TRBJ2-3; D is undetermined. The germline V gene encodes CDR1 MNHEY and CDR2 SMNVEV (reference sequence). This CDR3 spans 11 amino acids. Deletions cut 3 bases from V and 5 bases from J, with 3 bases between. The CDR3: CASSFRDTQYF. The CDR3 DNA sequence: TGTGCCAGCAGTTTTCGAGATACGCAGTATTTT.

J is TRBJ2-2 and V is TRBV19, with D possibly matching TRBD1 (5 bases). Germline CDR1 reads LNHDA; CDR2 reads SQIVND (reference sequence). The CDR3 has 15 residues. V was cut by 10 bases and J by 0 bases, with 15 bases left in between. CDR3 sequence: CATKEIRANTGELFF. CDR3 nucleotides: TGTGCCACCAAGGAAATCAGGGCGAACACCGGGGAGCTGTTTTTT.

The V and J genes are TRBV11-2 and TRBJ1-2; D gene uncertain. The CDR3 is 15 residues long. Deletions cut 0 bases from V and 0 bases from J, with 8 bases between. The germline CDR1 and CDR2 sequences are SGHAT and FQNNGV. CDR3 protein: CASSLERQTNYGYTF. As DNA, the CDR3 is TGTGCCAGCAGCTTAGAGAGACAAACTAACTATGGCTACACCTTC.

The chain recombines TRBV6-1 with TRBJ2-2, with 9 bases matching TRBD2. Germline V gene lookup returns CDR1 MNHNS and CDR2 SASEGT. The ends lost 6 bases at V and 7 bases at J; junction bases unmatched: 9. The CDR3 has 15 residues. Here the CDR3 reads CASRIGLAGLGELFF. The CDR3 nucleotides are TGTGCCAGCAGAATTGGTCTAGCGGGACTCGGGGAGCTGTTTTTT.

The chain recombines TRBV5-1 with TRBJ1-1; 8 nucleotides match TRBD1. This CDR3 spans 17 amino acids. CDR1 SGHRS and CDR2 YFSETQ come from the germline V gene. V lost 0 bases and J lost 0; bases outside the gene matches: 7. The CDR3 region is CASSLAGTGIMNTEAFF. CDR3 bases: TGCGCCAGCAGCTTGGCGGGGACAGGCATCATGAACACTGAAGCTTTCTTT. Full variable domain (outside the CDR3, taken from reference TRBV5-1 and TRBJ1-1): KAGVTQTPRYLIKTRGQQVTLSCSPISGHRSVSWYQQTPGQGLQFLFEYFSETQRNKGNFPGRFSGRQFSNSRSEMNVSTLELGDSALYLCASSLAGTGIMNTEAFFGQGTRLTVV.

This clone was detected only once. The chain is built from TRBV19 and TRBJ2-5; a possible D gene is TRBD2 (6 bases). Between the trimmed V and J ends, which lost 3 bases and 1 base, there was a span of 12 bases. Per the germline V gene, CDR1 is LNHDA and CDR2 is SQIVND (reference sequence). There are 15 residues in the CDR3. The CDR3 sequence: CASSMTGGPQETQYF. In nucleotides, the CDR3 is TGTGCCAGTAGTATGACCGGGGGACCCCAAGAGACCCAGTACTTC.